This T cell receptor beta chain was profiled in a study of blood T cells in healthy people across ages. The germline CDR1 and CDR2 sequences are SGHRS and YFSETQ. There are 14 residues in the CDR3. A sample-barcoded 5' primer and a J-beta primer mix were used in a second PCR of about 7 to 11 cycles. Sequencing recovered at least 2.5 million CDR3-containing paired-end reads from each sample. Using its own MiXCR run on the 5' RACE reads, TCRdb lists one record per CDR3 protein. Here the sample spans some 1.7 million distinct CDR3 sequences, 28% being singletons. This chain uses TRBV5-1 with TRBJ2-5; TRBD1 matches at 8 bases. The J call could be wrong; TRBJ2-1 is a better fit for the DNA end. The sample taken for sequencing was blood. The receptor comes from a woman aged 30 to 39 in good health. CDR3 amino acids: CASSSTGGEETQFF. The CDR3 DNA follows: TGCGCCAGCAGCTCTACAGGGGGTGAAGAGACCCAGTTCTTC.